Shown below are 5 T cell receptor beta chains from a single sample sequenced in a study of blood T cell repertoires in COVID-19. Using immunoSEQ multiplex PCR, the repertoire was profiled, and TCRdb retains in-frame clones only, with some absent. The sample contains about 220,000 clones, 84% of which appear only once. The specimen sequenced was PBMCs or T cells enriched from blood (not recorded which). The receptors were gathered from a woman aged 40 to 55 who had recovered from COVID-19.

The V and J genes are TRBV7-9 and TRBJ2-6; D is unresolved. Germline CDR1 and CDR2: SEHNR and FQNEAQ (reference sequence). V shed 11 bases and J shed 3 bases, with 5 bases lying between them. This CDR3 spans 11 amino acids. Here the CDR3 reads CAVFGANVLTF. As DNA, the CDR3 is TGTGCCGTCTTTGGGGCCAACGTCCTGACTTTC.

This clone has a handful of counts. The sample holds other DNA sequences that translate to the same CDR3. This chain uses TRBV19 with TRBJ2-3; TRBD2 matches 8 bases. Germline trimming cut 1 base from V and 4 bases from J; bases unmatched to any gene: 1. The CDR3 has 14 residues. Germline CDR1 is LNHDA and CDR2 is SQIVND (reference sequence). For the CDR3, the DNA is TGTGCCAGTAGTATAGCGGGAGGGCCAGATACGCAGTATTTT. Protein sequence: CASSIAGGPDTQYF.

The chain combines TRBV5-4 with TRBJ2-1, with 10 bases fitting TRBD1. This CDR3 spans 16 amino acids. Germline V gene data show CDR1 as SGHNT and CDR2 as YYREEE (reference sequence). Germline trimming cut 4 bases from V and 5 bases from J; bases unmatched to any gene: 9. This CDR3 is CASSTTGGNTDNEQFF. Written as DNA, the CDR3 is TGTGCCAGCAGCACGACAGGGGGCAATACGGACAATGAGCAGTTCTTC.

J is TRBJ2-2 and V is TRBV9, with D unresolved. The CDR3 runs to 14 residues. Germline lookup yields CDR1 SGDLS and CDR2 YYNGEE. With 1 base removed from V and 10 bases from J, the gap between germline ends came to 14 bases. The DNA of the CDR3 is TGTGCCAGCAGCGTACCCGGAGTTGCGGCGGAGCTGTTTTTT. It yields the protein CASSVPGVAAELFF.

This clone came up once. The chain recombines TRBV10-1 with TRBJ2-1; maybe TRBD1 (6 bases). Germline CDR1 and CDR2: WNHNN and SYGVQD (reference sequence). V lost 0 bases and J 7 bases, leaving 13 bases between the germline ends. CDR3 length equals 15 residues. The CDR3 here is CASSESRAGVNEQFF. CDR3 DNA: TGCGCCAGCAGTGAGTCTAGGGCAGGGGTAAATGAGCAGTTCTTC.